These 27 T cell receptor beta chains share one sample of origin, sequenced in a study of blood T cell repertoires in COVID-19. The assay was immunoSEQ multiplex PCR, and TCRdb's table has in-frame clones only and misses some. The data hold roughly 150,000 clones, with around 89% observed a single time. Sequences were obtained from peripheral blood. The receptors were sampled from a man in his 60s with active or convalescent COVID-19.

The CDR3 coding sequence is TGTGCCAGCAGCAAAACAAAGTACAATGAGCAGTTCTTC. Protein: CASSKTKYNEQFF. V gene TRBV7-2 combines with J gene TRBJ2-1; no clear D. Germline CDR1 is SGHTA and CDR2 is FQGNSA. V was pared by 5 bases and J by 4 bases, with 9 bases between. This CDR3 is built from 13 residues.

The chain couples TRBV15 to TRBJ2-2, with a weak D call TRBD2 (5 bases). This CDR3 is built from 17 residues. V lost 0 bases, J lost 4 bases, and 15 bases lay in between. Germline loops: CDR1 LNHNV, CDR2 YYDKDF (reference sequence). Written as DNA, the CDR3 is TGTGCCACCAGCAGAGAATTGAGGGAGTGGGGCACCGGGGAGCTGTTTTTT. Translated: CATSRELREWGTGELFF.

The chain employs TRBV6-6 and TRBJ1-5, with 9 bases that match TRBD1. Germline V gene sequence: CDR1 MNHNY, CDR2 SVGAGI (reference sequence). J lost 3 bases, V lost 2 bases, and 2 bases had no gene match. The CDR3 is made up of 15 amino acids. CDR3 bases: TGTGCCAGCAGTTACGGGACAGGGTACAATCAGCCCCAGCATTTT. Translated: CASSYGTGYNQPQHF.

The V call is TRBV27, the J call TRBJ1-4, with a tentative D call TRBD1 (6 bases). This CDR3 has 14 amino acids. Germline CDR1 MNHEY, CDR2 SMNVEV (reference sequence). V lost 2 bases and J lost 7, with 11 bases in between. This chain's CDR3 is CASSLQGMSEKLFF. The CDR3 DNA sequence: TGTGCCAGCAGTTTACAGGGGATGAGTGAAAAACTGTTTTTT.

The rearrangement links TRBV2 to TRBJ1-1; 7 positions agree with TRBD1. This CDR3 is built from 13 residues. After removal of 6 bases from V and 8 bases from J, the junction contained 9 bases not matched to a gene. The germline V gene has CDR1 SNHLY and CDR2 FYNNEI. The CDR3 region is CASSRDRELEAFF. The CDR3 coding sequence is TGTGCCAGCAGCCGAGACAGGGAGCTCGAAGCTTTCTTT.

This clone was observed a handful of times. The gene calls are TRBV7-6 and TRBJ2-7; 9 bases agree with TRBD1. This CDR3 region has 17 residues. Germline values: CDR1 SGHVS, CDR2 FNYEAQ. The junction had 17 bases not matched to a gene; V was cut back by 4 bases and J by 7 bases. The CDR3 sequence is CASSWGGRDRDRREQYF. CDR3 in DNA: TGTGCCAGCAGCTGGGGGGGACGGGACAGGGACCGTAGGGAGCAGTACTTC.

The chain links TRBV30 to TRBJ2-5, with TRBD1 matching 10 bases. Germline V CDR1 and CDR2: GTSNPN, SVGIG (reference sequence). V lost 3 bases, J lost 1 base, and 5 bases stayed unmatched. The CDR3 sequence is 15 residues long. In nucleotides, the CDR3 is TGTGCCTGGAGCCCGGGACAGGGGCCCCAAGAGACCCAGTACTTC. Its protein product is CAWSPGQGPQETQYF.

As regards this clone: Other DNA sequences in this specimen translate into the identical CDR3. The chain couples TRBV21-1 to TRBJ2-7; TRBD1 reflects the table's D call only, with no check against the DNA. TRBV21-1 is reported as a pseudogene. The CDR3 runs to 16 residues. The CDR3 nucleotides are TGTGCCAGCAGCACCACCGCCGGGACAGGGCCCTACGAGCAGTACTTC. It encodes CASSTTAGTGPYEQYF.

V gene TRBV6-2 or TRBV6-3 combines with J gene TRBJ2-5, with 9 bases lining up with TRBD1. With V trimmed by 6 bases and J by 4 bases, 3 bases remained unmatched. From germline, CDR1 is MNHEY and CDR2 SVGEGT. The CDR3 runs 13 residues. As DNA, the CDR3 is TGTGCCAGCAGCTCGACAGGGGGAGAGACCCAGTACTTC. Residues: CASSSTGGETQYF.

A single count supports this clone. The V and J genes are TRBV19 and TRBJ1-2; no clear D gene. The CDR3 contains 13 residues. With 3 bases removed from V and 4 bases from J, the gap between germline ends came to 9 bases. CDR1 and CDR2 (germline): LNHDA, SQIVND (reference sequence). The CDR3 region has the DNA TGTGCCAGTAGTATGCGGGCGGGCTATGGCTACACCTTC. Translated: CASSMRAGYGYTF.

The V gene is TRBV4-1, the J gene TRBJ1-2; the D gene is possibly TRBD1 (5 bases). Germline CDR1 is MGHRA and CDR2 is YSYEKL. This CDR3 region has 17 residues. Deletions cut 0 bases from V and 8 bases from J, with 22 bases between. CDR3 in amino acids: CASSQDVRAWVEGGYTF. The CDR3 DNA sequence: TGCGCCAGCAGCCAAGATGTCAGGGCTTGGGTGGAGGGGGGCTACACCTTC.

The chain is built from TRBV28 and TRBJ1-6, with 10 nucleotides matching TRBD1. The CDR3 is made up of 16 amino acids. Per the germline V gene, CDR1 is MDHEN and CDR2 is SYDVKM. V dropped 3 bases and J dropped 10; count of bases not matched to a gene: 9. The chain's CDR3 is CASSFDRDRGRSPLHF. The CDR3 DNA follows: TGTGCCAGCAGTTTTGACCGGGACAGGGGACGATCACCCCTCCACTTT. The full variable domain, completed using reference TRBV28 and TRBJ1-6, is DVKVTQSSRYLVKRTGEKVFLECVQDMDHENMFWYRQDPGLGLRLIYFSYDVKMKEKGDIPEGYSVSREKKERFSLILESASTNQTSMYLCASSFDRDRGRSPLHFGNGTRLTVT.

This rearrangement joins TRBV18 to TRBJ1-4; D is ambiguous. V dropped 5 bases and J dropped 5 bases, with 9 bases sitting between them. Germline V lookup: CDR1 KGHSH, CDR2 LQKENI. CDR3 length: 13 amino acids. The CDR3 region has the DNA TGTGCCAGCTCAGCGGGCACGAATGAAAAACTGTTTTTT. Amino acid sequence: CASSAGTNEKLFF.

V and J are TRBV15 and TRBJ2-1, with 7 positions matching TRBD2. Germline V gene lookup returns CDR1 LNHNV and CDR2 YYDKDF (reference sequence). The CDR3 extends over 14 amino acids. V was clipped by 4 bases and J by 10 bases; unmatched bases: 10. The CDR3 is CATSMGERRGEQFF. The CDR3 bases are TGTGCCACCAGCATGGGGGAGAGGCGGGGGGAGCAGTTCTTC.

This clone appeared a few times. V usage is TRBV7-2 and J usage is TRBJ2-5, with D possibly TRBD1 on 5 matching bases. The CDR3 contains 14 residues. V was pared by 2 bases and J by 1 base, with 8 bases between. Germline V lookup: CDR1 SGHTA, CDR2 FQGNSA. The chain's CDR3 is CASSLFRAQETQYF. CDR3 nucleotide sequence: TGTGCCAGCAGCTTATTCAGGGCCCAAGAGACCCAGTACTTC.

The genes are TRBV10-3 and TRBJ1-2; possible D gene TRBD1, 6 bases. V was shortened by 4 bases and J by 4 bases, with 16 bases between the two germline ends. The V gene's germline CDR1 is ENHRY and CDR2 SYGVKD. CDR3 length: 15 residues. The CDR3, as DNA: TGTGCCATCAGTGGGCCAGCGGGGGGCGGCTATGGCTACACCTTC. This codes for CAISGPAGGGYGYTF.

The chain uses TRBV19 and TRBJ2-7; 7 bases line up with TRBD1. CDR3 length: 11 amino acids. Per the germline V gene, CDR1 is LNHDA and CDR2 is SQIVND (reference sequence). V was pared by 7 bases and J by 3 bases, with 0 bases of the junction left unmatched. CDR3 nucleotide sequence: TGTGCCAGTACAGGGGGCTACGAGCAGTACTTC. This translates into CASTGGYEQYF.

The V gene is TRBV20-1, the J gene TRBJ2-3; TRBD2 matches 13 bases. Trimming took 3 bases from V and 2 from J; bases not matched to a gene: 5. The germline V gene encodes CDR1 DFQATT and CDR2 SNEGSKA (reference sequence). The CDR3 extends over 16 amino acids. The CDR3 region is CSASPGLAGVTDTQYF. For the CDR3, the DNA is TGCAGTGCTAGTCCAGGACTAGCGGGGGTCACAGATACGCAGTATTTT.

The CDR3 loop reads CASSQVGGGTETQYF. The CDR3 DNA follows: TGCGCCAGCAGCCAAGTCGGCGGGGGGACGGAGACCCAGTACTTC. V gene TRBV4-1 combines with J gene TRBJ2-5, with 8 nucleotides matching TRBD2. The germline CDR1 and CDR2 sequences are MGHRA and YSYEKL. V shed 1 base and J 5 bases; nucleotides not matched to a gene: 6. The CDR3 is made up of 15 amino acids.

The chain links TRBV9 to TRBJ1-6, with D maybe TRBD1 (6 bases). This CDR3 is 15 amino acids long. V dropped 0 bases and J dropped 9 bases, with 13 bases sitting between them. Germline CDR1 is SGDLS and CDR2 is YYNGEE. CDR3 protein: CASSVEGGRSSPLHF. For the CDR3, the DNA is TGTGCCAGCAGCGTAGAAGGGGGTAGGAGTTCACCCCTCCACTTT.

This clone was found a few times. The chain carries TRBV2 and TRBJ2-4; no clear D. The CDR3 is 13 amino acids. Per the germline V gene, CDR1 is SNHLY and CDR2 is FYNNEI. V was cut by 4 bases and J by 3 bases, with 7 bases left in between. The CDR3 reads CASSAEYKNIQYF. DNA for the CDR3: TGTGCCAGCAGTGCGGAGTACAAAAACATTCAGTACTTC.

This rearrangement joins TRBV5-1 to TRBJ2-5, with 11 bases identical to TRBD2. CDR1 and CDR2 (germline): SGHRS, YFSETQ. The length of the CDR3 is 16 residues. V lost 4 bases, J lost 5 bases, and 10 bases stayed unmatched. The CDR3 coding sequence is TGCGCCAGCAGCCCGGCTAGCGGGGGGCGTGTGGAGACCCAGTACTTC. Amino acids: CASSPASGGRVETQYF. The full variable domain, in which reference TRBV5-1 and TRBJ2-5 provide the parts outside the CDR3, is KAGVTQTPRYLIKTRGQQVTLSCSPISGHRSVSWYQQTPGQGLQFLFEYFSETQRNKGNFPGRFSGRQFSNSRSEMNVSTLELGDSALYLCASSPASGGRVETQYFGPGTRLLVL.

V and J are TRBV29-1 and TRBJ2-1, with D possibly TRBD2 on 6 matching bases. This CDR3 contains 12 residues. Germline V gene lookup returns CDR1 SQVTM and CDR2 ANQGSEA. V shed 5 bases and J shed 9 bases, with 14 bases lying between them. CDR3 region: CSVRRLGSEQFF. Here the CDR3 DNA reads TGCAGCGTTAGAAGACTAGGAAGTGAGCAGTTCTTC.

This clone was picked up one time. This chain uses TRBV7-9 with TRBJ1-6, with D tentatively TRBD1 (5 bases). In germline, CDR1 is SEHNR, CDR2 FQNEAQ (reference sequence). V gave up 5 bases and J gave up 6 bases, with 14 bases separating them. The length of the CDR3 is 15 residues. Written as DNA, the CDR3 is TGTGCCAGCAGCCAAGGTGGGACTATTAATTCACCCCTCCACTTT. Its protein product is CASSQGGTINSPLHF.

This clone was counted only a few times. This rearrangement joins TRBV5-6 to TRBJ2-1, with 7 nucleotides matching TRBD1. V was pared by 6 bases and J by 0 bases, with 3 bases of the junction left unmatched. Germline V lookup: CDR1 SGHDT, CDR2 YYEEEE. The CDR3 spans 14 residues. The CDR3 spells CASTGQSSYNEQFF. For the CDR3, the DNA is TGTGCCAGCACGGGACAGAGCTCCTACAATGAGCAGTTCTTC.

The DNA of the CDR3 is TGTGCCAGCAGCTTGGGACAGGGCGAAATGGGGAATCAGCCCCAGCATTTT. It translates to CASSLGQGEMGNQPQHF. This sequence joins TRBV7-9 and TRBJ1-5; 9 bases map to TRBD1. CDR1 SEHNR and CDR2 FQNEAQ come from the germline V gene (reference sequence). This CDR3 is built from 17 residues. The V and J ends lost 3 bases and 4 bases, in that order; junction bases with no gene match: 10.

Here the CDR3 DNA reads TGTGCCATCAGAGGGACAGAGGGCACTGAAGCTTTCTTT. Residues: CAIRGTEGTEAFF. The V gene is TRBV10-3, the J gene TRBJ1-1, with 7 bases aligning to TRBD1. J was trimmed by 4 bases and V by 6 bases; bases with no gene match: 5. This CDR3 is built from 13 residues. Germline CDR1 ENHRY, CDR2 SYGVKD.